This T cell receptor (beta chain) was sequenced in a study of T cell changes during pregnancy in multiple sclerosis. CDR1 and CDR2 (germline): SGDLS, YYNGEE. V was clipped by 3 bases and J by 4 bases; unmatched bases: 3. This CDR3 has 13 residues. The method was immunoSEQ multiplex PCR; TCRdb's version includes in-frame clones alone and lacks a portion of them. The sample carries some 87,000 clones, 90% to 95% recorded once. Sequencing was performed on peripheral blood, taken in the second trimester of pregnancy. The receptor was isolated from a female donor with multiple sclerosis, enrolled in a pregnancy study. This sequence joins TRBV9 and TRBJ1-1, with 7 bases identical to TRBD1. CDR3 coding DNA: TGTGCCAGCAGCGAAACAGGGGCCACTGAAGCTTTCTTT. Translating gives CASSETGATEAFF. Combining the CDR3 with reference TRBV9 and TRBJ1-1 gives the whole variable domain DSGVTQTPKHLITATGQRVTLRCSPRSGDLSVYWYQQSLDQGLQFLIQYYNGEERAKGNILERFSAQQFPDLHSELNLSSLELGDSALYFCASSETGATEAFFGQGTRLTVV.